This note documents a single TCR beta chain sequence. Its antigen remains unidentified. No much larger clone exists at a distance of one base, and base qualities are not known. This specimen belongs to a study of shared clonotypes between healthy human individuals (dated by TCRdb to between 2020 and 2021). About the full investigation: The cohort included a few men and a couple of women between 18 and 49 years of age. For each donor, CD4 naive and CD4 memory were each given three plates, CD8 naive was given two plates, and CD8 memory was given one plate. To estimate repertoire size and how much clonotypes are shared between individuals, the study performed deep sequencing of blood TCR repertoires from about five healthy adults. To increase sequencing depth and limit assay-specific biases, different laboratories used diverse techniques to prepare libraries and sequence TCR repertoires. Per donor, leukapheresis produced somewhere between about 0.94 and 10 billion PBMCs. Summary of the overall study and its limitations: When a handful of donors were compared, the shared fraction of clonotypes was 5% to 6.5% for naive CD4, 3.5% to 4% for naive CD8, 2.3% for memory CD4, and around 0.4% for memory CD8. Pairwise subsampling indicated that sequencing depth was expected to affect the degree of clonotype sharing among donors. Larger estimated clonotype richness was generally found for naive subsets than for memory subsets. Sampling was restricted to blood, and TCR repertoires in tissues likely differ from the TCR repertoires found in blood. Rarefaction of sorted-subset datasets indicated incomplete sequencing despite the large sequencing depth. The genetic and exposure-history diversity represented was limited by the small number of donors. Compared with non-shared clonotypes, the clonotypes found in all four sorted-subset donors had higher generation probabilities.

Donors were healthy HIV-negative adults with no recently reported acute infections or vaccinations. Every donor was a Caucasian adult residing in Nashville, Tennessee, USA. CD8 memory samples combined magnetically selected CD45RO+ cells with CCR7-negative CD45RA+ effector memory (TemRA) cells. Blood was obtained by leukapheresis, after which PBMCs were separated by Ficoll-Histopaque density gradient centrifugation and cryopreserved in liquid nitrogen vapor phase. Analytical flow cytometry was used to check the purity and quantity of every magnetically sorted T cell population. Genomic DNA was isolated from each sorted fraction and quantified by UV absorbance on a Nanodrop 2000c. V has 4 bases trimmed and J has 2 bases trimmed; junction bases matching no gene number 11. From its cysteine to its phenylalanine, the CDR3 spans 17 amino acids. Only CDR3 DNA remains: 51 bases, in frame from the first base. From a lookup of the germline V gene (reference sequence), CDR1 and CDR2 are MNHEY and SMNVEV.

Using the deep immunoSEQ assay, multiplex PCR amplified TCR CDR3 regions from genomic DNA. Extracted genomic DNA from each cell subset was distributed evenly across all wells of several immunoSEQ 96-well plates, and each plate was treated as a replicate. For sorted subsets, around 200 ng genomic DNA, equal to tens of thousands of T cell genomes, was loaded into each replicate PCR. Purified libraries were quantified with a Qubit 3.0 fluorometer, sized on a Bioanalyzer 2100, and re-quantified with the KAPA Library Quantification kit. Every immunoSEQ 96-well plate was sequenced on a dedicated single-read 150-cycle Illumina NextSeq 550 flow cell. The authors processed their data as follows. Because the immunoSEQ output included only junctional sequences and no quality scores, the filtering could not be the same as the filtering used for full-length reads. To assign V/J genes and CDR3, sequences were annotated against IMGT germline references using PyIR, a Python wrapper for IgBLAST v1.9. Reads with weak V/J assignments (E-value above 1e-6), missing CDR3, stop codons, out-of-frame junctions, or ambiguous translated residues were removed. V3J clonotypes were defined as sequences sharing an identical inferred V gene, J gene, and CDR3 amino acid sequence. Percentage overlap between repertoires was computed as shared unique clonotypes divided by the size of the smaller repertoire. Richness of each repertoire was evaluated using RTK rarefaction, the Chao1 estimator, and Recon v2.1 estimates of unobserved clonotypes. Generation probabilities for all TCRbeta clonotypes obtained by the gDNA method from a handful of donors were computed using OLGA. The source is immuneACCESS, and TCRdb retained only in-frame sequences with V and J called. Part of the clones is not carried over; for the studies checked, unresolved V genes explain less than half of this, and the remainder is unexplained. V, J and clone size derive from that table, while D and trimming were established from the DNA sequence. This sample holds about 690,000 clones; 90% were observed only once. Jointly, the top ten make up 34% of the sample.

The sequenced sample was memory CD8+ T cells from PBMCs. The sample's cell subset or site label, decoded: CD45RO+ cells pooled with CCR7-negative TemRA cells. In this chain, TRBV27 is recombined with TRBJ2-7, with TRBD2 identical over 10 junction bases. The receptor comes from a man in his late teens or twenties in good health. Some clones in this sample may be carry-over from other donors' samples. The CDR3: CASSWDSGRSDPYEQYF. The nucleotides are TGTGCCAGCAGTTGGGATAGCGGGAGGTCTGACCCCTACGAGCAGTACTTC.